This T cell receptor beta chain was documented in a study of T cell changes during pregnancy in multiple sclerosis. Assay used: immunoSEQ multiplex PCR; TCRdb lists only in-frame clones, some missing. This table holds about 49,000 clones, about 92% found once. The ends were cut back, 3 bases at V and 7 bases at J, with 12 bases in the middle. The CDR3 contains 14 residues. Germline V CDR1 and CDR2: LNHNV, YYDKDF (reference sequence). This sequence joins TRBV15 and TRBJ1-4; unclear D gene. This material consisted of peripheral blood, taken after pregnancy. The clonotype originates from a female donor with multiple sclerosis, enrolled in a pregnancy study. This CDR3 reads CATSSGRRGEKLFF. CDR3 nucleotide sequence: TGTGCCACCAGCAGTGGCAGGCGGGGTGAAAAACTGTTTTTT.